A single sample gave rise to the 22 T cell receptor beta chains below, sequenced in a study of beta chain features in type 1 diabetes. Every isolated RNA sample was fully reverse transcribed, so sequencing captured expressed TCRB transcripts. Assay: immunoSEQ multiplex PCR; the TCRdb copy retains only in-frame clones and omits some. The sample has 200,000 to 250,000 clones, around 9.6% seen once. Sample: naive CD4+ T cells from blood. The receptors here all came from a woman aged 18-35 years in good health.

This clone has more than one count but fewer than ten. The rearrangement joins TRBV9 to TRBJ2-6, with 7 positions matching TRBD1. The CDR3 has 17 amino acids. Per the germline V gene, CDR1 is SGDLS and CDR2 is YYNGEE. The V segment lost 0 bases and the J segment 3 bases; nucleotides outside the gene matches: 6. The CDR3 here is CASSVGPRTGGANVLTF. Here the CDR3 DNA reads TGTGCCAGCAGCGTAGGACCGCGGACAGGTGGGGCCAACGTCCTGACTTTC.

This clone was observed a handful of times. The chain is built from TRBV18 and TRBJ1-5, with a possible D match to TRBD1 (6 bases). The length of the CDR3 is 16 residues. Germline V gene sequence: CDR1 KGHSH, CDR2 LQKENI. V lost 3 bases to trimming and J lost 6 bases, with 18 bases between them. CDR3 protein: CASSPTGTQRFQPQHF. The CDR3, as DNA: TGTGCCAGCTCACCGACCGGGACACAAAGGTTTCAGCCCCAGCATTTT.

The gene calls are TRBV30 and TRBJ2-5; 11 positions agree with TRBD2. CDR1 and CDR2 from the germline V gene are GTSNPN and SVGIG (reference sequence). Trimming cost V 1 base and J 7 bases; bases outside gene matches: 2. This CDR3 has 13 amino acids. CDR3 protein: CAWSAGLAGTQYF. In nucleotides, the CDR3 is TGTGCCTGGAGTGCTGGACTAGCGGGGACCCAGTACTTC.

This clone occurred a few times. This rearrangement joins TRBV4-1 to TRBJ2-1; 11 bases map to TRBD1. This CDR3 region has 18 residues. Germline trimming cut 0 bases from V and 3 bases from J; bases unmatched to any gene: 7. Germline loops: CDR1 MGHRA, CDR2 YSYEKL. DNA for the CDR3: TGCGCCAGCAGCCAAGATAAGCTAGGGACAGGGGGCTACAATGAGCAGTTCTTC. This gives the protein CASSQDKLGTGGYNEQFF.

The gene calls are TRBV7-9 and TRBJ1-2, with a possible D match to TRBD1 (5 bases). CDR1 and CDR2 from the germline V gene are SEHNR and FQNEAQ (reference sequence). The CDR3 consists of 14 residues. V lost 5 bases to trimming and J lost 4 bases, with 14 bases between them. This CDR3 is CASSGSGSGYGYTF. The CDR3, as DNA: TGTGCCAGCAGCGGATCAGGGTCGGGCTATGGCTACACCTTC.

The chain couples TRBV11-2 to TRBJ2-5; 8 bases agree with TRBD1. The CDR3 has 16 amino acids. CDR1 and CDR2 from the germline V gene are SGHAT and FQNNGV. J was trimmed by 3 bases and V by 2 bases; bases with no gene match: 8. The CDR3 DNA follows: TGTGCCAGCAGCTTAATCGTGGACAGGGTGGAAGAGACCCAGTACTTC. Its protein product is CASSLIVDRVEETQYF. The full variable domain, with the rest looked up from reference TRBV11-2 and TRBJ2-5, is EAGVAQSPRYKIIEKRQSVAFWCNPISGHATLYWYQQILGQGPKLLIQFQNNGVVDDSQLPKDRFSAERLKGVDSTLKIQPAKLEDSAVYLCASSLIVDRVEETQYFGPGTRLLVL.

The chain has TRBV30 and TRBJ2-7, with D possibly TRBD2 on 6 matching bases. V was shortened by 2 bases and J by 0 bases, with 17 bases between the two germline ends. The CDR3 is made up of 16 amino acids. Germline values: CDR1 GTSNPN, CDR2 SVGIG (reference sequence). Written as DNA, the CDR3 is TGTGCCTGGAGTCCACTGGGGGGTTCCCACTCCTACGAGCAGTACTTC. Translation: CAWSPLGGSHSYEQYF.

This chain links TRBV28 with TRBJ2-7; 7 nucleotides agree with TRBD1. CDR1 is MDHEN, CDR2 SYDVKM, per germline. Trimming took 5 bases from V and 0 from J; bases not matched to a gene: 7. The CDR3 sequence is 15 residues long. The CDR3 bases are TGTGCCAGCAGTCTCATACAGGGGATCTCCTACGAGCAGTACTTC. Translated: CASSLIQGISYEQYF.

Written as DNA, the CDR3 is TGTGCCCAACGACAGGCTGGTAACACCGGGGAGCTGTTTTTT. Translation: CAQRQAGNTGELFF. This chain connects TRBV30 to TRBJ2-2; D might be TRBD1 (6 bases). The V gene lost 8 bases and the J gene lost 2 bases, with 15 bases spanning the gap. This CDR3 has 14 residues. CDR1 GTSNPN and CDR2 SVGIG come from the germline V gene (reference sequence). Full variable domain (rest looked up from reference TRBV30 and TRBJ2-2): SQTIHQWPATLVQPVGSPLSLECTVEGTSNPNLYWYRQAAGRGLQLLFYSVGIGQISSEVPQNLSASRPQDRQFILSSKKLLLSDSGFYLCAQRQAGNTGELFFGEGSRLTVL.

The rearrangement joins TRBV4-2 to TRBJ2-5, with TRBD1 matching over 8 bases. V lost 1 base, J lost 3 bases, and 4 bases stayed unmatched. Germline CDR1 reads LGHNA; CDR2 reads YNFKEQ. The CDR3 is made up of 15 amino acids. This chain's CDR3 is CASSQAPGGKETQYF. The CDR3 DNA reads as TGTGCCAGCAGCCAAGCCCCAGGGGGCAAAGAGACCCAGTACTTC.

The chain links TRBV28 to TRBJ1-1; D not certain. There are 12 residues in the CDR3. Germline CDR1 and CDR2: MDHEN and SYDVKM. Trimming stripped 6 bases from V and 4 bases from J, with 9 bases between. DNA for the CDR3: TGTGCCAGCAGCAAGATGAGCACTGAAGCTTTCTTT. It codes for CASSKMSTEAFF.

This clone was seen only a few times. This chain links TRBV5-1 with TRBJ2-1; 7 bases align to TRBD2. The V gene end was trimmed by 2 bases and the J gene end by 8 bases; junction bases not matched to a gene: 13. The germline V gene has CDR1 SGHRS and CDR2 YFSETQ. CDR3 length: 16 residues. The CDR3 reads CASSLTTGTTWDEQFF. The CDR3 region has the DNA TGCGCCAGCAGCTTAACAACCGGGACTACGTGGGATGAGCAGTTCTTC.

This clone was seen a handful of times. The CDR3 DNA reads as TGTGCCAGCAGCGCAACAGGGCTAAGCTCACCCCTCCACTTT. Encoded protein: CASSATGLSSPLHF. This chain uses TRBV9 with TRBJ1-6, with TRBD1 as a possible D gene (6 bases). V was clipped by 3 bases and J by 10 bases, with 14 bases between them. Germline lookup yields CDR1 SGDLS and CDR2 YYNGEE. The CDR3 is 14 amino acids.

This clone was seen a few times. The chain combines TRBV5-1 with TRBJ2-7; maybe TRBD2 (5 bases). V was cut by 0 bases and J by 7 bases, with 11 bases left in between. CDR3 length: 13 residues. The germline CDR1 and CDR2 sequences are SGHRS and YFSETQ. The CDR3 loop is CASSLELEIEQYF. The DNA for the CDR3 is TGCGCCAGCAGCTTGGAACTAGAAATAGAGCAGTACTTC.

This chain links TRBV29-1 with TRBJ1-2, with 7 positions matching TRBD1. The CDR3 consists of 12 residues. CDR1 is SQVTM, CDR2 ANQGSEA, per germline. Trimming at V came to 6 bases and at J to 8 bases, leaving 9 bases not matched to a gene. The CDR3 region is CSVGTVSGGYTF. In nucleotides, the CDR3 is TGCAGCGTGGGGACAGTATCCGGGGGCTACACCTTC.

This clone was seen more than once but under ten times. The chain links TRBV6-1 to TRBJ2-7, with D maybe TRBD1 (5 bases). CDR1 and CDR2 (germline): MNHNS, SASEGT. V was trimmed by 8 bases and J by 3 bases, leaving 11 bases between them. The CDR3 covers 12 residues. CDR3 sequence reads: CASFQGVYEQYF. In DNA, the CDR3 is TGTGCCAGCTTTCAAGGGGTCTACGAGCAGTACTTC.

The chain uses TRBV11-3 and TRBJ2-1; 7 bases agree with TRBD1. Germline V gene data show CDR1 as SGHNT and CDR2 as YENEEA. The CDR3 totals 14 residues. Germline trimming cut 4 bases from V and 8 bases from J; bases unmatched to any gene: 8. The CDR3 sequence: CASSWEGGRDEQFF. The DNA of the CDR3 is TGTGCCAGCAGCTGGGAAGGGGGCAGGGATGAGCAGTTCTTC.

The rearrangement joins TRBV29-1 to TRBJ2-3; D perhaps matches TRBD1 (6 bases). V was cut by 2 bases and J by 3 bases, with 12 bases left in between. The CDR3 loop spans 14 amino acids. Germline V gene sequence: CDR1 SQVTM, CDR2 ANQGSEA. This CDR3 reads CSVERGIGTDTQYF. The CDR3 bases are TGCAGCGTTGAAAGGGGGATTGGTACAGATACGCAGTATTTT.

This clone has a count of ten or more. The chain recombines TRBV30 with TRBJ2-1; 11 bases fit TRBD1. CDR3 length: 11 amino acids. V was clipped by 8 bases and J by 15 bases; unmatched bases: 9. CDR1 and CDR2 from the germline V gene are GTSNPN and SVGIG (reference sequence). CDR3 sequence reads: CAGGQGASLFF. The DNA of the CDR3 is TGTGCCGGCGGACAGGGGGCTTCCCTGTTCTTC.

The V call is TRBV4-1, the J call TRBJ1-3; the D is unclear. V lost 1 base to trimming and J lost 0 bases, with 22 bases between them. Germline V lookup: CDR1 MGHRA, CDR2 YSYEKL. The CDR3 is 20 residues long. The CDR3 sequence is CASSQGIHADFLSSGNTIYF. The CDR3 DNA reads as TGCGCCAGCAGCCAAGGGATTCATGCAGACTTCCTCAGCTCTGGAAACACCATATATTTT.

This chain links TRBV6-5 with TRBJ2-7; TRBD1 aligns across 7 bases. V was pared by 7 bases and J by 0 bases, with 6 bases of the junction left unmatched. In germline, CDR1 is MNHEY, CDR2 SVGAGI. The CDR3 has 14 amino acids. CDR3 DNA sequence: TGTGCCAGCATTCGGGACAGCCCCTCCTACGAGCAGTACTTC. Translated, it gives CASIRDSPSYEQYF.

This clone was seen only a few times. This chain connects TRBV14 to TRBJ2-7, with 9 bases identical to TRBD2. This CDR3 is built from 16 residues. Trimming took 0 bases from V and 5 from J; bases not matched to a gene: 8. Germline assignment: CDR1 SGHDN and CDR2 FVKESK. The CDR3 protein is CASSQEVLAGRDEQYF. The DNA for the CDR3 is TGTGCCAGCAGCCAAGAAGTGCTAGCGGGACGCGACGAGCAGTACTTC.